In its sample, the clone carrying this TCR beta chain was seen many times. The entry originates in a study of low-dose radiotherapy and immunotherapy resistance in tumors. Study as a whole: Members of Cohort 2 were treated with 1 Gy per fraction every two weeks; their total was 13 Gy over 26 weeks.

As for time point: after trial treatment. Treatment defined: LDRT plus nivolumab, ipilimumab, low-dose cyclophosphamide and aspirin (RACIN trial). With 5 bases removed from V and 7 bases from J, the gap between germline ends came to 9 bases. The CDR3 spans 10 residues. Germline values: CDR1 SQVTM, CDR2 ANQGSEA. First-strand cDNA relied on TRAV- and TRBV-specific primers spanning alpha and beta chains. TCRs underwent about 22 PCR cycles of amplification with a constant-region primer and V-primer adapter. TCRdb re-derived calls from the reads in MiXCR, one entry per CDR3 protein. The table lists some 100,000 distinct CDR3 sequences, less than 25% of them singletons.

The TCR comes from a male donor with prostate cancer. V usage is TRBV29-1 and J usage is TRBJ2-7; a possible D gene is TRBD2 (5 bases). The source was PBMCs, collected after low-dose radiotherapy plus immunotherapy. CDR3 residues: CSVLGDEQYF. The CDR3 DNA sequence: TGCAGCGTTTTGGGAGATGAGCAGTACTTC.